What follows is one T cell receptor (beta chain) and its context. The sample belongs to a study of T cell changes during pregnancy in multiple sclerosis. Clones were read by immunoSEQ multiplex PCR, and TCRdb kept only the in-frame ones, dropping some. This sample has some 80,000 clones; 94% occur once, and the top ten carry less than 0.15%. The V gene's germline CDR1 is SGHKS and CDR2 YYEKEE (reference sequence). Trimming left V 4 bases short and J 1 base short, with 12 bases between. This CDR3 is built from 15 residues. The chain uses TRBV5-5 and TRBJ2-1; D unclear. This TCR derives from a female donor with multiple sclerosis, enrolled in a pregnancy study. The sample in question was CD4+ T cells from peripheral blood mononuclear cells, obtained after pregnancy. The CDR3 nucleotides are TGTGCCAGCAGCCGAACGTGGGCATCCTACAATGAGCAGTTCTTC. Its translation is CASSRTWASYNEQFF.